What follows are 21 T cell receptor beta chains derived from one specimen sequenced in a study of blood T cells in healthy people across ages. Primers used in a second PCR of about 7 to 11 cycles were a sample-barcoded 5' primer and a J-beta primer mix. Using its own MiXCR run on the 5' RACE reads, TCRdb lists one record per CDR3 protein. This table holds about 1.4 million distinct CDR3 sequences, roughly 64% found once. Sequences were obtained from blood. These receptors were obtained from a man aged 18 to 30 in good health.

This clonotype was counted only a few times. CDR3 amino acids: CASSESGVNYGYTF. CDR3 bases: TGTGCCAGCAGTGAATCAGGGGTTAACTATGGCTACACCTTC. The V and J genes are TRBV25-1 and TRBJ1-2; TRBD1 is a possible D gene (6 bases). Trimming took 1 base from V and 1 from J, leaving 7 bases between them. This CDR3 comprises 14 residues. CDR1 MGHDK and CDR2 SYGVNS come from the germline V gene.

This clonotype occurred a few times. The chain employs TRBV4-1 and TRBJ2-7; 9 bases agree with TRBD2. This CDR3 is built from 15 residues. The V segment lost 4 bases and the J segment 5 bases; nucleotides outside the gene matches: 9. The germline gives CDR1 MGHRA, CDR2 YSYEKL. In DNA form, the CDR3 reads TGCGCCAGCAGCCTAATAGACAGCGGGGGGAACGAGCAGTACTTC. Encoded protein: CASSLIDSGGNEQYF.

The chain links TRBV27 to TRBJ2-5, with D possibly TRBD2 on 5 matching bases. The CDR3 is 13 amino acids. Germline CDR1 is MNHEY and CDR2 is SMNVEV (reference sequence). V gave up 2 bases and J gave up 9 bases, with 13 bases separating them. The CDR3 region is CASSLAGYEAQYF. CDR3 in DNA: TGTGCCAGCAGTTTAGCGGGTTACGAGGCCCAGTACTTC.

Only a few counts were recorded for this clonotype. The chain carries TRBV7-2 and TRBJ2-7; possibly TRBD2 for D (6 bases). The CDR3 is 12 amino acids. Trimming shortened V by 1 base and J by 7 bases, and 8 bases separated the two germline ends. Germline lookup yields CDR1 SGHTA and CDR2 FQGNSA. Here the CDR3 reads CASSLGTTEQYF. CDR3 nucleotides: TGTGCCAGCAGCTTAGGGACTACGGAGCAGTACTTC.

The J gene is TRBJ1-2, the V gene TRBV5-1, with TRBD1 matching over 8 bases. This CDR3 is 14 amino acids long. Germline CDR1 is SGHRS and CDR2 is YFSETQ. V was clipped by 0 bases and J by 7 bases; unmatched bases: 5. As DNA, the CDR3 is TGCGCCAGCAGCTTGGACAGGGGGGACTCTGGCTACACCTTC. This translates into CASSLDRGDSGYTF.

The rearrangement joins TRBV12-3 or TRBV12-4 to TRBJ2-1, with 12 bases matching TRBD2. The CDR3 loop spans 15 amino acids. With V trimmed by 5 bases and J by 6 bases, 5 bases remained unmatched. As DNA, the CDR3 is TGTGCCAGCAGTACAGAACTAGCGGGGGGCAATGAGCAGTTCTTC. It encodes CASSTELAGGNEQFF.

This clonotype was observed a single time. The rearrangement joins TRBV25-1 to TRBJ2-7; 8 nucleotides align to TRBD1. Germline V gene data show CDR1 as MGHDK and CDR2 as SYGVNS. This CDR3 has 18 amino acids. With V trimmed by 4 bases and J by 3 bases, 17 bases remained unmatched. The CDR3 loop is CASSGSSPGQAYNYEQYF. CDR3 bases: TGTGCCAGCAGTGGATCCTCCCCGGGACAGGCCTATAACTACGAGCAGTACTTC.

The V call is TRBV4-1, the J call TRBJ2-3; possible D gene TRBD1, 5 bases. CDR1 and CDR2 from the germline V gene are MGHRA and YSYEKL. The CDR3 consists of 15 residues. Deletions cut 6 bases from V and 1 base from J, with 14 bases between. As DNA, the CDR3 is TGCGCCAGCAGTCTGATGGGGCTTCGCACAGATACGCAGTATTTT. It codes for CASSLMGLRTDTQYF.

The gene calls are TRBV6-6 and TRBJ2-3; D uncertain. CDR1 and CDR2 from the germline V gene are MNHNY and SVGAGI (reference sequence). This CDR3 has 15 residues. V dropped 8 bases and J dropped 2 bases, with 17 bases sitting between them. The CDR3 coding sequence is TGTGCCAGCCGTGGAGCCAGCACCATCACAGATACGCAGTATTTT. Protein: CASRGASTITDTQYF.

This clonotype was seen a handful of times. The CDR3 here is CASRGRGVTDTQYF. The CDR3 coding sequence is TGTGCCAGCAGGGGCAGGGGAGTGACAGATACGCAGTATTTT. The chain recombines TRBV2 with TRBJ2-3; tentative D call: TRBD1 (6 bases). This CDR3 comprises 14 residues. Germline values: CDR1 SNHLY, CDR2 FYNNEI. V lost 6 bases to trimming and J lost 3 bases, with 13 bases between them. The full variable domain, completed using reference TRBV2 and TRBJ2-3, is EPEVTQTPSHQVTQMGQEVILRCVPISNHLYFYWYRQILGQKVEFLVSFYNNEISEKSEIFDDQFSVERPDGSNFTLKIRSTKLEDSAMYFCASRGRGVTDTQYFGPGTRLTVL.

The rearrangement links TRBV5-1 to TRBJ1-6; 9 nucleotides align to TRBD1. The CDR3 sequence is 15 residues long. The germline gives CDR1 SGHRS, CDR2 YFSETQ. Trimming at V came to 0 bases and at J to 10 bases, leaving 5 bases not matched to a gene. The CDR3, as DNA: TGCGCCAGCAGCTTGGGAGGGACAGGGCGCTCACCCCTCCACTTT. Its protein product is CASSLGGTGRSPLHF.

The chain joins TRBV15 to TRBJ2-1; 8 nucleotides match TRBD2. V was clipped by 1 base and J by 12 bases; unmatched bases: 2. This CDR3 region has 12 residues. Germline V gene data show CDR1 as LNHNV and CDR2 as YYDKDF (reference sequence). The DNA for the CDR3 is TGTGCCACCAGCAGAGTGGCGGGGGGGCAGTTCTTC. Its translation: CATSRVAGGQFF.

A note on this clonotype: An end of the junction does not agree with germline; a read error may underlie this. The V and J genes are TRBV7-9 and TRBJ1-1, with D tentatively TRBD1 (5 bases). CDR1 SEHNR and CDR2 FQNEAQ come from the germline V gene (reference sequence). This CDR3 spans 15 amino acids. CDR3 DNA sequence: TGTGCCAGCAGCTTAGCGCGCGCAGGGAGCACTGAGGCTTTCTTT. It is translated as CASSLARAGSTEAFF.

This clonotype was seen a handful of times. The chain couples TRBV5-1 to TRBJ1-1; TRBD1 aligns across 7 bases. Germline trimming cut 0 bases from V and 3 bases from J; bases unmatched to any gene: 2. Looked up from germline, CDR1 is SGHRS and CDR2 is YFSETQ. The CDR3 length is 14 residues. CDR3 in DNA: TGCGCCAGCAGCTTGGAGGGGGCGTACACTGAAGCTTTCTTT. Encoded protein: CASSLEGAYTEAFF.

The rearrangement joins TRBV20-1 to TRBJ2-4; 8 bases match TRBD1. The end of the DNA is better explained by TRBJ2-7, so the J call may be wrong. Looked up from germline, CDR1 is DFQATT and CDR2 is SNEGSKA (reference sequence). This CDR3 comprises 14 residues. CDR3 in amino acids: CSAFSWTGNYEQYF. CDR3 coding DNA: TGCAGTGCCTTTTCGTGGACAGGGAACTACGAGCAGTACTTC.

In the case of this clonotype: Germline and junction disagree at one end, which may indicate a read error. This chain uses TRBV5-6 with TRBJ2-6; D may be TRBD1 (5 bases). This CDR3 has 12 residues. The germline V gene encodes CDR1 SGHDT and CDR2 YYEEEE. The CDR3 nucleotides are TGTGCCAGCAGAGCTGGGGCCAACGGCCTGACTTTC. Protein sequence: CASRAGANGLTF.

This clonotype has just one count. The chain has TRBV19 and TRBJ2-3; D possibly corresponds to TRBD2 (6 bases). The germline V gene encodes CDR1 LNHDA and CDR2 SQIVND (reference sequence). V was clipped by 0 bases and J by 4 bases, with 14 bases between them. The CDR3 extends over 16 amino acids. Here the CDR3 DNA reads TGTGCCAGTAGTATAGACTTCCGGGGGACCCCAGATACGCAGTATTTT. Amino acids: CASSIDFRGTPDTQYF.

This clonotype appeared a few times. The genes are TRBV20-1 and TRBJ2-3, with TRBD2 matching 8 bases. Germline-derived CDR1 and CDR2 are DFQATT and SNEGSKA (reference sequence). The V gene end was trimmed by 5 bases and the J gene end by 2 bases; junction bases not matched to a gene: 9. This CDR3 spans 15 amino acids. The CDR3: CSAPSGRGDTDTQYF. The CDR3 DNA sequence: TGCAGTGCTCCTTCGGGGCGGGGGGACACAGATACGCAGTATTTT.

This clonotype has more than one count but fewer than ten. Written as DNA, the CDR3 is TGTGCCATCAGTGGTCTAGCGGGAGTAGATGAGCAGTTCTTC. Amino acids: CAISGLAGVDEQFF. The chain recombines TRBV10-3 with TRBJ2-1, with 10 bases aligning to TRBD2. V dropped 4 bases and J dropped 8; count of bases not matched to a gene: 5. The germline gives CDR1 ENHRY, CDR2 SYGVKD. The CDR3 runs to 14 residues.

This clonotype was found a few times. This CDR3 is CASSAGGEGHSYEQYF. For the CDR3, the DNA is TGTGCCAGCAGCGCCGGCGGGGAGGGCCACTCCTACGAGCAGTACTTC. This chain links TRBV9 with TRBJ2-7, with TRBD2 matching 7 bases. CDR3 length: 16 residues. Germline V gives CDR1 SGDLS, CDR2 YYNGEE. V was clipped by 3 bases and J by 0 bases; unmatched bases: 9.

J is TRBJ2-3 and V is TRBV7-6; 11 nucleotides agree with TRBD2. This CDR3 region has 17 residues. V trimming: 4 bases; J trimming: 2 bases; junction bases outside the gene matches: 8. Germline values: CDR1 SGHVS, CDR2 FNYEAQ. CDR3 DNA sequence: TGTGCCAGCAGCTCTTACTCTAGCGGGGGGCACACAGATACGCAGTATTTT. Translation: CASSSYSSGGHTDTQYF.